The 9 T cell receptor beta chains in this list originate from one sample, sequenced in a study of radiation and T cells in renal cell carcinoma. Regarding time point: blood 2 weeks post-SBRT. Treatment described: 15 Gy SBRT to primary tumor, nephrectomy 4 weeks later. Clones were read by immunoSEQ multiplex PCR, and TCRdb kept only the in-frame ones, dropping some. This sample carries some 120,000 clones, 88% of them seen once, and the ten largest clones take about 5%. The material sequenced was blood, taken from a patient whose treatment included radiotherapy and nephrectomy. These receptor sequences come from a woman between 65 and 79 years old with renal cell carcinoma.

This chain links TRBV19 with TRBJ1-1; D unresolved. In germline, CDR1 is LNHDA, CDR2 SQIVND (reference sequence). The CDR3 sequence is 14 residues long. Trimming took off 0 bases at V and 1 base at J, with 6 bases between the two ends. The chain's CDR3 is CASSIDLANTEAFF. The DNA of the CDR3 is TGTGCCAGTAGTATAGATCTTGCGAACACTGAAGCTTTCTTT.

The chain uses TRBV7-9 and TRBJ2-3; 8 positions agree with TRBD2. Unmatched junction bases numbered 7, after V lost 1 base and J lost 4 bases. The CDR3 contains 16 residues. Germline V gene sequence: CDR1 SEHNR, CDR2 FQNEAQ (reference sequence). The CDR3 DNA reads TGTGCCAGCAGCTTAGAAGGCTTAGCGGGGTCAGATACGCAGTATTTT. It yields the protein CASSLEGLAGSDTQYF. The variable domain in full, with the rest retrieved from reference TRBV7-9 and TRBJ2-3, is DTGVSQNPRHKITKRGQNVTFRCDPISEHNRLYWYRQTLGQGPEFLTYFQNEAQLEKSRLLSDRFSAERPKGSFSTLEIQRTEQGDSAMYLCASSLEGLAGSDTQYFGPGTRLTVL.

As DNA, the CDR3 is TGCGCCAGCAGCTTGGAGGTTAATCAGCCCCAGCATTTT. The encoded protein is CASSLEVNQPQHF. V gene TRBV5-1 combines with J gene TRBJ1-5; D gene ambiguous. CDR3 size: 13 residues. Trimming took off 0 bases at V and 4 bases at J, with 5 bases between the two ends. Germline CDR1 SGHRS, CDR2 YFSETQ.

The CDR3 protein is CASSEAGPTGELFF. The DNA for the CDR3 is TGTGCCAGTAGCGAGGCGGGCCCCACCGGGGAGCTGTTTTTT. V is TRBV19 and J is TRBJ2-2; weak D call: TRBD2 (5 bases). The ends were cut back, 6 bases at V and 4 bases at J, with 12 bases in the middle. Germline V gene sequence: CDR1 LNHDA, CDR2 SQIVND (reference sequence). This CDR3 contains 14 residues.

This chain links TRBV9 with TRBJ2-5; 13 nucleotides match TRBD2. The V gene end was trimmed by 3 bases and the J gene end by 2 bases; junction bases not matched to a gene: 4. Germline V CDR1 and CDR2: SGDLS, YYNGEE. The CDR3 runs 16 residues. In DNA form, the CDR3 reads TGTGCCAGCAGCGCTGGACTAGCGGGGGTTCAAGAGACCCAGTACTTC. It codes for CASSAGLAGVQETQYF.

The rearrangement uses TRBV7-8 and TRBJ1-1; a possible D gene is TRBD1 (6 bases). V was trimmed by 0 bases and J by 4 bases, leaving 15 bases between them. There are 16 residues in the CDR3. CDR1 and CDR2 from the germline V gene are SGHVS and FQNEAQ. The CDR3 reads CASSLAIGGLGTEAFF. DNA for the CDR3: TGTGCCAGCAGCTTAGCTATCGGGGGGCTCGGCACTGAAGCTTTCTTT.

Only a few counts were recorded for this clone. The chain links TRBV6-5 to TRBJ2-7, with 10 bases fitting TRBD2. J gave up 2 bases and V 6 bases, and 7 bases lay outside the gene matches. The CDR3 is made up of 15 amino acids. Germline loops: CDR1 MNHEY, CDR2 SVGAGI. In DNA form, the CDR3 reads TGTGCCAGCAGCCTCGGGACTAGCGTAGCCTACGAGCAGTACTTC. It encodes CASSLGTSVAYEQYF.

This clone was seen only once. The chain carries TRBV5-1 and TRBJ1-2; D is uncertain. Germline CDR1 and CDR2: SGHRS and YFSETQ. The V end was cut by 0 bases, the J end by 4 bases, with 13 bases between. The CDR3 is 15 amino acids. The CDR3 region is CASSLAVDEPYGYTF. The CDR3 DNA is TGCGCCAGCAGCTTGGCCGTAGACGAGCCCTATGGCTACACCTTC.

The chain is built from TRBV5-1 and TRBJ2-5; possibly TRBD2 for D (5 bases). Germline V CDR1 and CDR2: SGHRS, YFSETQ. The CDR3 covers 15 residues. Trimming shortened V by 4 bases and J by 5 bases, and 18 bases separated the two germline ends. For the CDR3, the DNA is TGCGCCAGCAGCGTAATCCGGGGTGGAGCGGAGACCCAGTACTTC. Its translation is CASSVIRGGAETQYF.